Shown below are 12 T cell receptor beta chains from a single sample sequenced in a study of blood T cell repertoires in COVID-19. Generated by immunoSEQ multiplex PCR, the TCRdb table keeps only in-frame clones and is missing some. Counted here are under 200,000 clones, more than 75% occurring once; the ten biggest clones make up around 2.6%. Sequenced material: peripheral blood. These receptors all come from a man aged 35-49 years with active or convalescent COVID-19.

V gene TRBV7-9 combines with J gene TRBJ1-1, with D unresolved. The germline V and J ends were trimmed by 2 bases and 1 base, with 8 bases remaining between them. The germline gives CDR1 SEHNR, CDR2 FQNEAQ (reference sequence). This CDR3 spans 14 amino acids. CDR3 residues: CASSLSPRNTEAFF. The CDR3 bases are TGTGCCAGCAGCTTAAGCCCTCGGAACACTGAAGCTTTCTTT.

The CDR3 DNA follows: TGTGCCAGCAGCTCGCTCGGCGGGACTGAAGCTTTCTTT. This codes for CASSSLGGTEAFF. The chain joins TRBV11-3 to TRBJ1-1, with D unclear. Germline CDR1 SGHNT, CDR2 YENEEA. This CDR3 has 13 residues. V was trimmed by 4 bases and J by 5 bases, leaving 11 bases between them. Together with reference TRBV11-3 and TRBJ1-1, the CDR3 gives the full variable domain: EAGVVQSPRYKIIEKKQPVAFWCNPISGHNTLYWYLQNLGQGPELLIRYENEEAVDDSQLPKDRFSAERLKGVDSTLKIQPAELGDSAVYLCASSSLGGTEAFFGQGTRLTVV.

This clone was counted between two and nine times. The chain employs TRBV2 and TRBJ2-5; 7 bases map to TRBD1. The CDR3 sequence is 14 residues long. Germline CDR1 SNHLY, CDR2 FYNNEI. The V segment lost 6 bases and the J segment 5 bases; nucleotides outside the gene matches: 9. This CDR3 reads CASSRDRASETQYF. In nucleotides, the CDR3 is TGTGCCAGCAGCCGGGACAGAGCCTCGGAGACCCAGTACTTC.

The V gene is TRBV5-4, the J gene TRBJ1-4, with a possible D match to TRBD1 (5 bases). Trimming pared 0 bases from V and 0 bases from J, leaving 18 bases between. Per germline, CDR1 SGHNT and CDR2 YYREEE (reference sequence). The CDR3 consists of 19 residues. CDR3 residues: CASSLDGTAGVATNEKLFF. The CDR3 DNA follows: TGTGCCAGCAGCTTGGACGGGACGGCGGGAGTTGCAACTAATGAAAAACTGTTTTTT.

This rearrangement joins TRBV6-1 to TRBJ1-1, with 7 bases lining up with TRBD1. The length of the CDR3 is 14 residues. Germline assignment: CDR1 MNHNS and CDR2 SASEGT. V was clipped by 1 base and J by 4 bases; unmatched bases: 3. Here the CDR3 DNA reads TGTGCCAGCAGTGAAGAGGGGGCGACCACTGAAGCTTTCTTT. Translation: CASSEEGATTEAFF.

This rearrangement joins TRBV5-4 to TRBJ1-2, with D possibly matching TRBD1 (5 bases). CDR3 length equals 17 residues. Trimming pared 3 bases from V and 4 bases from J, leaving 22 bases between. CDR1 is SGHNT, CDR2 YYREEE, per germline (reference sequence). CDR3 residues: CASSSVLGRKNSYGYTF. CDR3 DNA: TGTGCCAGCAGCTCCGTACTGGGGCGGAAGAATAGCTATGGCTACACCTTC.

The V gene is TRBV5-4, the J gene TRBJ2-7, with D perhaps matching TRBD1 (6 bases). The germline V gene has CDR1 SGHNT and CDR2 YYREEE (reference sequence). V was cut by 4 bases and J by 0 bases, with 11 bases left in between. The CDR3 extends over 14 amino acids. DNA for the CDR3: TGTGCCAGCAGCCACGACAGGAGCTCCTACGAGCAGTACTTC. Amino acid sequence: CASSHDRSSYEQYF.

The V gene is TRBV11-2, the J gene TRBJ1-2; a weak D match, TRBD1 (5 bases). Germline V lookup: CDR1 SGHAT, CDR2 FQNNGV. The CDR3 loop spans 15 amino acids. With 4 bases removed from V and 5 bases from J, the gap between germline ends came to 17 bases. In DNA, the CDR3 is TGTGCCAGCAGCTCCCAGGAGGGGCCGACATATGGCTACACCTTC. Protein sequence: CASSSQEGPTYGYTF.

This chain connects TRBV5-1 to TRBJ1-6, with D unresolved. The V gene lost 5 bases and the J gene lost 10 bases, with 28 bases spanning the gap. There are 18 residues in the CDR3. CDR1 is SGHRS and CDR2 is YFSETQ in the germline V gene. The CDR3 is CASSHTMTGADGNSPLHF. CDR3 sequence (DNA): TGCGCCAGCAGTCACACAATGACCGGAGCGGATGGGAACTCACCCCTCCACTTT.

The chain joins TRBV6-5 to TRBJ2-3; 9 positions agree with TRBD1. Unmatched junction bases numbered 7, after V lost 5 bases and J lost 4 bases. CDR1 is MNHEY and CDR2 is SVGAGI in the germline V gene. This CDR3 spans 15 amino acids. CDR3 sequence: CASSQTGTGSDTQYF. CDR3 nucleotides: TGTGCCAGCAGTCAGACCGGGACAGGGTCAGATACGCAGTATTTT.

Written as DNA, the CDR3 is TGTGCCAGCAGCTTAGTTGGGACAGCTAACGAGCAGTACTTC. This gives the protein CASSLVGTANEQYF. The chain links TRBV7-2 to TRBJ2-7, with 7 nucleotides matching TRBD1. V dropped 1 base and J dropped 5; count of bases not matched to a gene: 5. CDR1 is SGHTA and CDR2 is FQGNSA in the germline V gene. The CDR3 contains 14 residues.

This chain links TRBV27 with TRBJ2-7; 10 nucleotides match TRBD1. CDR3 length: 15 residues. Germline CDR1 and CDR2: MNHEY and SMNVEV (reference sequence). The V segment lost 8 bases and the J segment 5 bases; nucleotides outside the gene matches: 12. Here the CDR3 reads CASSTRDRGLDEQYF. CDR3 nucleotides: TGTGCCAGCTCCACCCGGGACAGGGGTCTGGACGAGCAGTACTTC.